Described below is a single T cell receptor beta chain sequence and its context. The antigen is not known. The CDR3 extends over 13 amino acids. Germline CDR1 reads LNHDA; CDR2 reads SQIVND (reference sequence). V was clipped by 7 bases and J by 8 bases, with 14 bases between them. The record originates from a study of vaccination effects on CD4 cells after COVID-19. Study-level points and caveats: After vaccination, at late timepoints, clones induced by infection and by vaccine contracted markedly.

Libraries were prepared by immunoSEQ multiplex PCR; TCRdb keeps only in-frame clonotypes and omits some of them. The sample lists 28,000 or so clones, 72% seen once, with roughly a tenth in the top ten. Antigen-specific CD4+ T cells expanded by the ViraFEST assay with viral peptide pools were then sequenced. Once cultured for 10 days, the cells underwent separation to obtain CD4+ T cells. The vaccine recipients had no prior SARS-CoV-2 infection, with negative nucleocapsid antibodies. Cultures used about 2 million PBMC per well, approximately 9.5 IU/ml IL-2 and around 9.8 ug/ml peptides. The authors exchanged half the medium for IL-2 medium on days 3 and 7.

This TCR was sampled from a human donor who received a COVID-19 vaccine. The source material was CD4+ T cells from PBMCs cultured with SARS-CoV-2 spike peptides, sampled before COVID-19 vaccination. The chain uses TRBV19 and TRBJ1-4, with D perhaps matching TRBD1 (5 bases). The CDR3 nucleotides are TGTGCCAGTAACATGAGGGGCGGGGAAAAACTGTTTTTT. This gives the protein CASNMRGGEKLFF. Using reference TRBV19 and TRBJ1-4 for the parts outside the CDR3, the full variable domain is DGGITQSPKYLFRKEGQNVTLSCEQNLNHDAMYWYRQDPGQGLRLIYYSQIVNDFQKGDIAEGYSVSREKKESFPLTVTSAQKNPTAFYLCASNMRGGEKLFFGSGTQLSVL.